Shown below are 8 T cell receptor beta chains from a single sample sequenced in a study of blood T cell repertoires in COVID-19. Profiled with immunoSEQ multiplex PCR; TCRdb holds only in-frame clones, not every one. The repertoire holds 400,000 or so clones, with about 89% as singletons. The sample comprised peripheral blood. These receptors originate from a woman aged 40 to 55 with COVID-19, enrolled during active disease.

The chain joins TRBV12-5 to TRBJ2-1; 14 positions agree with TRBD2. With 4 bases clipped from V and 1 base from J, the junction kept 9 bases outside the gene matches. This CDR3 is built from 19 residues. CDR1 and CDR2 (germline): LGHNT, FRNRAP. In DNA, the CDR3 is TGTGCTAGTGGTTCGAAGACTAGCGGGAGGGCCTGGTCCTACAATGAGCAGTTCTTC. Its protein is CASGSKTSGRAWSYNEQFF.

The CDR3 DNA is TGTGCCACCAGTGATCCCAACTCTGGGGCCAACGTCCTGACTTTC. As protein: CATSDPNSGANVLTF. J is TRBJ2-6 and V is TRBV24-1; D remains unclear. The length of the CDR3 is 15 residues. Trimming removed 3 bases from V and 0 bases from J, with 5 bases in between. Germline assignment: CDR1 KGHDR and CDR2 SFDVKD.

This clone came up once. V is TRBV7-2 and J is TRBJ2-3, with 9 bases aligning to TRBD1. The germline V gene has CDR1 SGHTA and CDR2 FQGNSA. After removal of 5 bases from V and 5 bases from J, the junction contained 8 bases not matched to a gene. The CDR3 consists of 15 residues. This chain's CDR3 is CASSAYRGLGDTQYF. CDR3 DNA: TGTGCCAGCAGCGCCTACAGGGGGCTCGGAGATACGCAGTATTTT.

J is TRBJ2-3 and V is TRBV2, with TRBD1 as a possible D gene (5 bases). The germline gives CDR1 SNHLY, CDR2 FYNNEI. This CDR3 is built from 14 residues. Trimming removed 5 bases at V and 2 bases at J, with 11 bases between. CDR3: CASSQGAITDTQYF. The CDR3 coding sequence is TGTGCCAGCAGTCAAGGGGCAATCACAGATACGCAGTATTTT.

The J gene is TRBJ1-6, the V gene TRBV13, with a tentative D call TRBD1 (6 bases). V gave up 1 base and J gave up 7 bases, with 14 bases separating them. Germline CDR1 is PRHDT and CDR2 is FYEKMQ (reference sequence). The CDR3 totals 16 residues. CDR3: CASSLEGQLLNSPLHF. As DNA, the CDR3 is TGTGCCAGCAGCTTAGAGGGACAACTTCTGAATTCACCCCTCCACTTT.

The chain uses TRBV18 and TRBJ2-7; 7 nucleotides align to TRBD1. J was trimmed by 2 bases and V by 2 bases; bases with no gene match: 3. CDR1 is KGHSH, CDR2 LQKENI, per germline. The CDR3 totals 14 residues. This chain's CDR3 is CASSPGDRAYEQYF. The DNA for the CDR3 is TGTGCCAGCTCACCAGGGGACAGAGCCTACGAGCAGTACTTC.

This clone was seen just once. J is TRBJ2-3 and V is TRBV10-3; 8 positions match TRBD1. CDR1 ENHRY and CDR2 SYGVKD come from the germline V gene. The CDR3 has 16 amino acids. J was trimmed by 3 bases and V by 3 bases; bases with no gene match: 8. DNA of the CDR3: TGTGCCATCAGTGATGATCGACAGGGGTGGACAGATACGCAGTATTTT. This sequence encodes CAISDDRQGWTDTQYF.

This chain connects TRBV7-6 to TRBJ1-4; D not resolved. Germline V gene data show CDR1 as SGHVS and CDR2 as FNYEAQ. The V end lost 1 base, the J end lost 11 bases, and 8 bases lay between the germline ends. The CDR3 runs 12 residues. CDR3 coding DNA: TGTGCCAGCAGCTTAGAACGAGGGAAACTGTTTTTT. This sequence encodes CASSLERGKLFF.